The next 32 T cell receptor beta chains were all read from a single sample in a study of cytomegalovirus exposure and HLA in healthy donors. Use of 60 Vbeta and 13 Jbeta primers characterized the PCR. Profiling relied on immunoSEQ multiplex PCR, and the TCRdb table lists in-frame clones only, not all of them. Among 150,000 to 200,000 clones listed, roughly 82% were seen once. The sample comprised PBMCs. All receptors come from a girl aged 5 to 17 in good health and CMV-seropositive.

Written as DNA, the CDR3 is TGTGCCAGCAGCGTAGAGGGGGGGGGCGGCTACGAGCAGTACTTC. Translated: CASSVEGGGGYEQYF. This chain joins TRBV9 and TRBJ2-7; tentative D call: TRBD2 (7 bases). CDR1 and CDR2 from the germline V gene are SGDLS and YYNGEE. The V and J ends lost 0 bases and 3 bases respectively, with 13 bases between them. This CDR3 comprises 15 residues.

CDR3 loop: CASSISLGLAGYEQYF. Here the CDR3 DNA reads TGTGCCAGTAGTATCTCGTTGGGGCTAGCGGGCTACGAGCAGTACTTC. J is TRBJ2-7 and V is TRBV19; 8 positions match TRBD2. The J segment lost 3 bases and the V segment lost 3 bases, leaving 10 bases of the junction unmatched. From germline, CDR1 is LNHDA and CDR2 SQIVND (reference sequence). The CDR3 runs 16 residues. Full variable domain (remainder filled in from reference TRBV19 and TRBJ2-7): DGGITQSPKYLFRKEGQNVTLSCEQNLNHDAMYWYRQDPGQGLRLIYYSQIVNDFQKGDIAEGYSVSREKKESFPLTVTSAQKNPTAFYLCASSISLGLAGYEQYFGPGTRLTVT.

This sequence joins TRBV5-6 and TRBJ1-2, with 9 nucleotides matching TRBD1. CDR3 length: 14 residues. CDR1 is SGHDT and CDR2 is YYEEEE in the germline V gene. V was clipped by 0 bases and J by 7 bases; unmatched bases: 4. CDR3 in DNA: TGTGCCAGCAGCTTGGTGGACAGGGGTCTTGGCTACACCTTC. Its protein product is CASSLVDRGLGYTF.

The rearrangement uses TRBV29-1 and TRBJ2-1; 12 bases are shared with TRBD1. This CDR3 has 14 residues. After removal of 7 bases from V and 6 bases from J, the junction contained 7 bases not matched to a gene. CDR1 and CDR2 from the germline V gene are SQVTM and ANQGSEA. Written as DNA, the CDR3 is TGCAGCGGGGTCCGGGACAGGGGGCTCAATGAGCAGTTCTTC. It is translated as CSGVRDRGLNEQFF.

The CDR3 DNA follows: TGTGCCACCAGCAGAGAGGCAGGCCCTCTAGGCTACACCTTC. As protein: CATSREAGPLGYTF. The gene calls are TRBV15 and TRBJ1-2; D remains ambiguous. The length of the CDR3 is 14 residues. V was shortened by 0 bases and J by 8 bases, with 13 bases between the two germline ends. The germline gives CDR1 LNHNV, CDR2 YYDKDF (reference sequence).

This sequence joins TRBV27 and TRBJ2-5; the match to TRBD2 covers 11 bases. V lost 6 bases and J lost 5; bases outside the gene matches: 11. CDR3 size: 16 residues. Germline lookup yields CDR1 MNHEY and CDR2 SMNVEV (reference sequence). The CDR3 DNA sequence: TGTGCCAGCAGAACCTTAGCGGGAGGGCGGTGGGAGACCCAGTACTTC. Its protein is CASRTLAGGRWETQYF.

This clone was observed a few times. This CDR3 is CAGSGTDSYEQYF. The CDR3 DNA is TGTGCCGGCTCCGGGACAGACTCCTACGAGCAGTACTTC. The rearrangement joins TRBV30 to TRBJ2-7; the match to TRBD1 covers 7 bases. The ends lost 8 bases at V and 0 bases at J; junction bases unmatched: 7. The CDR3 has 13 amino acids. The germline V gene has CDR1 GTSNPN and CDR2 SVGIG (reference sequence).

The V gene is TRBV29-1, the J gene TRBJ2-7; no clear D gene. The CDR3 is 13 residues long. The V end lost 3 bases, the J end lost 3 bases, and 12 bases lay between the germline ends. Germline-derived CDR1 and CDR2 are SQVTM and ANQGSEA. CDR3 coding DNA: TGCAGCGTTGATGGCCTACCAGGCTACGAGCAGTACTTC. This sequence encodes CSVDGLPGYEQYF.

This chain joins TRBV7-8 and TRBJ2-1, with D possibly being TRBD2 (6 bases). Trimming cost V 0 bases and J 12 bases, with 21 bases left between them. CDR3 length: 16 residues. Germline CDR1 is SGHVS and CDR2 is FQNEAQ. The CDR3 coding sequence is TGTGCCAGCAGCTTAGCGGCCAGCGGGCCCTCACTCGGGCAGTTCTTC. Translating gives CASSLAASGPSLGQFF.

Written as DNA, the CDR3 is TGTGCCAGCAGTGTTCTCTCGGATCAGCCCCAGCATTTT. Its translation is CASSVLSDQPQHF. The rearrangement uses TRBV6-1 and TRBJ1-5; D uncertain. Trimming left V 4 bases short and J 5 bases short, with 9 bases between. The CDR3 loop spans 13 amino acids. Germline values: CDR1 MNHNS, CDR2 SASEGT.

This sequence joins TRBV19 and TRBJ2-1; D might be TRBD1 (5 bases). V shed 10 bases and J shed 10 bases, with 20 bases lying between them. CDR3 length: 13 amino acids. CDR1 is LNHDA, CDR2 SQIVND, per germline (reference sequence). DNA of the CDR3: TGTGCCACCCATACTCAGGGTGTATGGGAGCAGTTCTTC. Amino acid sequence: CATHTQGVWEQFF.

The genes are TRBV10-3 and TRBJ2-5; TRBD1 aligns across 8 bases. V shed 3 bases and J 5 bases; nucleotides not matched to a gene: 5. Germline assignment: CDR1 ENHRY and CDR2 SYGVKD. The length of the CDR3 is 14 residues. The CDR3 sequence: CAISDRDRLETQYF. The CDR3 coding sequence is TGTGCCATCAGTGATAGGGACAGGCTGGAGACCCAGTACTTC.

This rearrangement joins TRBV14 to TRBJ2-3, with D possibly TRBD2 on 5 matching bases. V dropped 4 bases and J dropped 3 bases, with 11 bases sitting between them. Germline V gives CDR1 SGHDN, CDR2 FVKESK. The CDR3 covers 14 residues. CDR3 sequence: CASSPSGLTDTQYF. The CDR3 nucleotides are TGTGCCAGCAGCCCCTCCGGACTGACAGATACGCAGTATTTT.

This clone turned up a few times. V and J are TRBV2 and TRBJ1-5; 9 nucleotides line up with TRBD1. The CDR3 is 18 residues long. The germline CDR1 and CDR2 sequences are SNHLY and FYNNEI. Trimming at V came to 6 bases and at J to 2 bases, leaving 14 bases not matched to a gene. The CDR3 sequence: CASRGDRGFSYGNQPQHF. For the CDR3, the DNA is TGTGCCAGCAGGGGCGACAGGGGGTTCTCTTATGGCAATCAGCCCCAGCATTTT.

This clone was observed a few times. J is TRBJ1-2 and V is TRBV5-4, with D perhaps matching TRBD1 (6 bases). Germline V gives CDR1 SGHNT, CDR2 YYREEE (reference sequence). The germline V and J ends were trimmed by 2 bases and 7 bases, with 18 bases remaining between them. The CDR3 consists of 15 residues. In DNA form, the CDR3 reads TGTGCCAGCAGCTTTTTGCAACAGGGATTGAGTGGCTACACCTTC. This sequence encodes CASSFLQQGLSGYTF.

This chain joins TRBV27 and TRBJ2-2, with D tentatively TRBD1 (6 bases). The germline V gene has CDR1 MNHEY and CDR2 SMNVEV (reference sequence). The CDR3 runs to 15 residues. Trimming stripped 6 bases from V and 2 bases from J, with 13 bases between. The CDR3 DNA follows: TGTGCCAGCAGCCCCTACAGGGTTAACACCGGGGAGCTGTTTTTT. This translates into CASSPYRVNTGELFF.

This chain links TRBV19 with TRBJ1-2; D gene unclear. The CDR3 is 12 residues long. Trimming left V 3 bases short and J 1 base short, with 3 bases between. Germline-derived CDR1 and CDR2 are LNHDA and SQIVND (reference sequence). The CDR3: CASSILNYGYTF. The CDR3 DNA is TGTGCCAGTAGTATCCTTAACTATGGCTACACCTTC.

The V gene is TRBV5-1, the J gene TRBJ2-7; D is unclear. This CDR3 contains 15 residues. V lost 2 bases and J lost 6, with 18 bases in between. Germline CDR1 is SGHRS and CDR2 is YFSETQ. This chain's CDR3 is CASSFELLGRGEQYF. CDR3 sequence (DNA): TGCGCCAGCAGCTTCGAACTGCTAGGTCGAGGCGAGCAGTACTTC.

The genes are TRBV2 and TRBJ1-2, with no clear D. Germline V lookup: CDR1 SNHLY, CDR2 FYNNEI. The CDR3 runs to 13 residues. V shed 4 bases and J shed 4 bases, with 10 bases lying between them. The CDR3 sequence: CASSGHRIYGYTF. CDR3 sequence (DNA): TGTGCCAGCAGTGGACACAGAATCTATGGCTACACCTTC.

The chain carries TRBV5-1 and TRBJ1-5; D possibly corresponds to TRBD1 (5 bases). Germline V gene sequence: CDR1 SGHRS, CDR2 YFSETQ. The CDR3 runs 18 residues. Trimming removed 2 bases at V and 2 bases at J, with 20 bases between. DNA of the CDR3: TGCGCCAGCAGCTTAGGAGGGTCTGCACTGGGGGGCAATCAGCCCCAGCATTTT. Translated: CASSLGGSALGGNQPQHF.

The J gene is TRBJ1-3, the V gene TRBV27, with TRBD1 matching 9 bases. The length of the CDR3 is 15 residues. Losses at the gene ends were 4 bases for V and 2 bases for J; bases not matched to a gene: 3. Germline-derived CDR1 and CDR2 are MNHEY and SMNVEV (reference sequence). The CDR3 bases are TGTGCCAGCAGTTCCGGGACAGGGCCTGGAAACACCATATATTTT. It codes for CASSSGTGPGNTIYF.

CDR3: CASRRPGLTNEKLFF. The DNA of the CDR3 is TGTGCCAGCAGGAGACCGGGACTAACTAATGAAAAACTGTTTTTT. The rearrangement links TRBV11-2 to TRBJ1-4; TRBD1 is a possible D gene (5 bases). Germline V gives CDR1 SGHAT, CDR2 FQNNGV. The V gene lost 6 bases and the J gene lost 1 base, with 12 bases spanning the gap. The CDR3 sequence is 15 residues long.

The chain combines TRBV7-9 with TRBJ2-7; no clear D gene. This CDR3 has 15 amino acids. Germline CDR1 is SEHNR and CDR2 is FQNEAQ (reference sequence). V was shortened by 3 bases and J by 4 bases, with 16 bases between the two germline ends. The CDR3 DNA follows: TGTGCCAGCAGCTTTTTGTGGGCAGGAAATTACGAGCAGTACTTC. Translated: CASSFLWAGNYEQYF.

V is TRBV18 and J is TRBJ2-2; 7 nucleotides match TRBD2. Per the germline V gene, CDR1 is KGHSH and CDR2 is LQKENI. The V gene end was trimmed by 0 bases and the J gene end by 3 bases; junction bases not matched to a gene: 1. There are 15 residues in the CDR3. The CDR3 spells CASSPPGLYTGELFF. The CDR3, as DNA: TGTGCCAGCTCACCACCGGGACTATACACCGGGGAGCTGTTTTTT. Complete variable domain (other parts from reference TRBV18 and TRBJ2-2): NAGVMQNPRHLVRRRGQEARLRCSPMKGHSHVYWYRQLPEEGLKFMVYLQKENIIDESGMPKERFSAEFPKEGPSILRIQQVVRGDSAAYFCASSPPGLYTGELFFGEGSRLTVL.

The chain uses TRBV2 and TRBJ1-1, with 11 bases identical to TRBD1. Germline V gene data show CDR1 as SNHLY and CDR2 as FYNNEI. Unmatched junction bases numbered 11, after V lost 4 bases and J lost 10 bases. The length of the CDR3 is 15 residues. The CDR3 spells CASSVQGQGALLAFF. CDR3 DNA: TGTGCCAGCAGTGTCCAAGGACAGGGGGCATTATTAGCTTTCTTT.

The CDR3: CASSEGLADSYEQYF. The CDR3 region has the DNA TGTGCCAGCAGCGAAGGACTAGCGGACTCCTACGAGCAGTACTTC. V usage is TRBV9 and J usage is TRBJ2-7; 10 positions match TRBD2. Per germline, CDR1 SGDLS and CDR2 YYNGEE. CDR3 length: 15 residues. The V and J ends lost 3 bases and 0 bases, in that order; junction bases with no gene match: 3.

This chain joins TRBV25-1 and TRBJ2-3, with 14 positions matching TRBD2. V lost 1 base, J lost 0 bases, and 3 bases stayed unmatched. Germline V gene lookup returns CDR1 MGHDK and CDR2 SYGVNS. CDR3 length equals 18 residues. The CDR3 region is CASSEWGLAGESTDTQYF. CDR3 DNA: TGTGCCAGCAGTGAATGGGGACTAGCGGGGGAGAGCACAGATACGCAGTATTTT.

The sample holds a few counts of this clone. The chain uses TRBV6-5 and TRBJ2-7; TRBD1 matches 9 bases. The CDR3 loop spans 15 amino acids. In germline, CDR1 is MNHEY, CDR2 SVGAGI. With 0 bases clipped from V and 0 bases from J, the junction kept 0 bases outside the gene matches. The CDR3 nucleotides are TGTGCCAGCAGTTACTCGACAGGGGGCTCCTACGAGCAGTACTTC. As protein: CASSYSTGGSYEQYF.

The gene calls are TRBV9 and TRBJ2-2, with D perhaps TRBD2 (6 bases). This CDR3 has 16 residues. V was trimmed by 3 bases and J by 3 bases, leaving 15 bases between them. The germline CDR1 and CDR2 sequences are SGDLS and YYNGEE. Written as DNA, the CDR3 is TGTGCCAGCAGCGCTCTAGCGAGGTGGGACACCGGGGAGCTGTTTTTT. Its translation: CASSALARWDTGELFF.

Here the CDR3 DNA reads TGCGCCAGCAGCCAAGAATGGGAGACAGGTAACTTCAATCAGCCCCAGCATTTT. It is translated as CASSQEWETGNFNQPQHF. The V gene is TRBV4-3, the J gene TRBJ1-5; perhaps TRBD1 as D (6 bases). The CDR3 loop spans 18 amino acids. Trimming left V 0 bases short and J 3 bases short, with 18 bases between. CDR1 LGHNA and CDR2 YSLEER come from the germline V gene.

This chain connects TRBV4-1 to TRBJ1-5, with D possibly TRBD1 on 6 matching bases. V was trimmed by 4 bases and J by 4 bases, leaving 17 bases between them. Germline V gene lookup returns CDR1 MGHRA and CDR2 YSYEKL. The CDR3 has 16 amino acids. The CDR3 sequence: CASSLLQGEGNQPQHF. The CDR3 DNA is TGCGCCAGCAGCCTATTACAGGGAGAAGGGAATCAGCCCCAGCATTTT.

The rearrangement uses TRBV19 and TRBJ1-5; 9 nucleotides agree with TRBD1. This CDR3 contains 17 residues. Trimming cost V 3 bases and J 3 bases; bases outside gene matches: 9. The V gene's germline CDR1 is LNHDA and CDR2 SQIVND (reference sequence). The CDR3 bases are TGTGCCAGTAGTATTGCTCGGGACAGGGCCTCCAATCAGCCCCAGCATTTT. This translates into CASSIARDRASNQPQHF.